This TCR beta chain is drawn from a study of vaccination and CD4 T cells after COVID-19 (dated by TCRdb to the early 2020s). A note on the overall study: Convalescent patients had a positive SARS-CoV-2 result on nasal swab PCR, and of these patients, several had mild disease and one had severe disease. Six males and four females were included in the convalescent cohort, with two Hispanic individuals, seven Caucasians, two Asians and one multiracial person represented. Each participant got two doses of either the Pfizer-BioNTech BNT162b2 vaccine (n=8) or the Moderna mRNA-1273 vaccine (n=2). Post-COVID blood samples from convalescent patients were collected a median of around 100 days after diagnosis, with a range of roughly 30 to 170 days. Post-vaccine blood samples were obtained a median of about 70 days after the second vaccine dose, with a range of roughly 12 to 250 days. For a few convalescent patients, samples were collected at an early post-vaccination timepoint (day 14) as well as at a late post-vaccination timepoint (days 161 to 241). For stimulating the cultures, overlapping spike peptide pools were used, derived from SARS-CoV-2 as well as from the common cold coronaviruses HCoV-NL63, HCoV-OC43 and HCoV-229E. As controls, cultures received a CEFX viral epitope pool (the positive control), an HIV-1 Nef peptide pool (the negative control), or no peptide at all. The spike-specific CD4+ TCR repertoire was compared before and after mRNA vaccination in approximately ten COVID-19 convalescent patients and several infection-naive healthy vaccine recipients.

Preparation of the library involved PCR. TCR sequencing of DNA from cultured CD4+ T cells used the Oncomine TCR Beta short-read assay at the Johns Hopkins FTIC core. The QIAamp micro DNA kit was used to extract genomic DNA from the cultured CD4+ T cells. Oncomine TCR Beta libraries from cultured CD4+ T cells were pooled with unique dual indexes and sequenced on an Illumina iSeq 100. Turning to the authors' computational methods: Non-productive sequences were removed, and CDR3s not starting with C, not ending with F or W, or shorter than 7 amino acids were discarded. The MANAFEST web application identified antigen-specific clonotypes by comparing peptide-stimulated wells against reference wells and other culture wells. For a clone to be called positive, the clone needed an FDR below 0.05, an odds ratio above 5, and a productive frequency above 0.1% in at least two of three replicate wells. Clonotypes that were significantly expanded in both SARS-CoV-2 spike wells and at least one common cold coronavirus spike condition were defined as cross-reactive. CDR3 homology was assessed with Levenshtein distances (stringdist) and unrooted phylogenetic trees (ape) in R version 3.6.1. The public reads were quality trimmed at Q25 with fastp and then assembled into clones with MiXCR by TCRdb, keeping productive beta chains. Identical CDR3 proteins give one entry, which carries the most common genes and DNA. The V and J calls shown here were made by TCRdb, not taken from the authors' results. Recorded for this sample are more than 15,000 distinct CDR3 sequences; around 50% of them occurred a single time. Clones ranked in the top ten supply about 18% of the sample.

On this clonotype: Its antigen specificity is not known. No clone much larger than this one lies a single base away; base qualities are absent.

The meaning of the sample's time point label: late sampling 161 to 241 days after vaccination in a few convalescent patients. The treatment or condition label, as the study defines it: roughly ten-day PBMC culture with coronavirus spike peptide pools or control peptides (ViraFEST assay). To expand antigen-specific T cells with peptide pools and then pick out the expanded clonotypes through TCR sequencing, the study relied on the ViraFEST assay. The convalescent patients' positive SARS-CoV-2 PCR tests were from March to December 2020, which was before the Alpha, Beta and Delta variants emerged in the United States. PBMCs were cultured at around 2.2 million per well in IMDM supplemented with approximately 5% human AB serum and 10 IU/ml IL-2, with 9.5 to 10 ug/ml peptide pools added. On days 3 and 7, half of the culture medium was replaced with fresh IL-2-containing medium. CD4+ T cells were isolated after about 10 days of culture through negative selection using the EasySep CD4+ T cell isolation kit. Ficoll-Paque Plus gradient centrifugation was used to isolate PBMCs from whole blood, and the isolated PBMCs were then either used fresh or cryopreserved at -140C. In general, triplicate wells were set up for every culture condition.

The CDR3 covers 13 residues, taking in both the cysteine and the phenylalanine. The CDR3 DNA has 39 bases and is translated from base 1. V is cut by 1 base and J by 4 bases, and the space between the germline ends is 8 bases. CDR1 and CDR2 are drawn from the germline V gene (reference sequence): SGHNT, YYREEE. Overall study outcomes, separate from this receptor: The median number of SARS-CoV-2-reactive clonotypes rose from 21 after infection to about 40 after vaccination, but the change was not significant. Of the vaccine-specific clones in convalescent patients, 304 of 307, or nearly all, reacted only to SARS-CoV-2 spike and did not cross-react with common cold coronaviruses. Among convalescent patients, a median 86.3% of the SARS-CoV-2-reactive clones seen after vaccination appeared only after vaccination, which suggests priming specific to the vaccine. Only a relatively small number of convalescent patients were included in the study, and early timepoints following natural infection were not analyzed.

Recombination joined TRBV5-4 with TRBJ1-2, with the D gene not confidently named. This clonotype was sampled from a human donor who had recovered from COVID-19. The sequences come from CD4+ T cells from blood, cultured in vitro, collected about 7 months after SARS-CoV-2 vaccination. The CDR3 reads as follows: CASSLPEIYGYTF. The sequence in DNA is TGTGCCAGCAGCTTGCCCGAGATCTATGGCTACACCTTC.